This T cell receptor beta chain appears in the sequencing data of a study of CD8+CD57+ T cells in acquired aplastic anemia (dated by TCRdb to between 2017 and 2018). For context, the study as a whole: A mean of approximately 3 ug of DNA, ranging from about 0.2 to 27.4 ug, was extracted from sorted CD4+ and CD8+ cells. An average of roughly 10 million reads for CD4+ cells and under 12 million reads for CD8+ cells was obtained from healthy donor samples.

What the research found in general, with its limitations: Approximately 31 CD8+ CDR3 sequences were found in both patients and controls but appeared to be highly expressed in patients and within the immunodominant clones of the patients. No significant difference in CD8+ Simpson's diversity was found between patients and healthy controls (P=0.060).

In the study, sorted CD4+ and CD8+ blood T cells from patients with severe aplastic anemia and from healthy subjects underwent deep sequencing of TCR repertoires. Ficoll-Paque density gradient centrifugation was used to isolate peripheral blood mononuclear cells. Before DNA extraction, CD4+ and CD8+ T cells were sorted with FACS or magnetic beads. From a lookup of the germline V gene (reference sequence), CDR1 and CDR2 are LNHNV and YYDKDF. Spanning cysteine to phenylalanine, the CDR3 consists of 17 amino acids. Just the 51-base CDR3 DNA is kept, in frame starting at base 1. Trimming costs V 1 base and J 0 bases, and their ends lie 13 bases apart. This clonotype was observed many times. Which antigen it targets is not known. Base qualities are not at hand, and no much larger clone is one base apart. Profiling of TCR beta VDJ combinations and CDR3 sequences used genomic DNA as the template. An Illumina HiSeq 2000 was the platform used for TCR repertoire sequencing. In the paper's pipeline: Repertoires were assessed using TRBV/TRBJ rearrangement plots, CDR3 size and DJ length profiles, and Simpson's diversity index. The most abundant DNA sequence in the deep sequencing data was defined as the immunodominant clone. CDR3 amino acid sequences were checked for sharing across subjects and were also compared against the VDJdb database and published repertoires. The public sequencing data were trimmed at Q25 with fastp and processed into clonotypes with MiXCR by TCRdb, which kept only in-frame beta chains. Each record represents a unique CDR3 protein, reported with the most common genes and DNA among its rows. TCRdb, rather than the study authors, made the V and J calls. For this sample the table gives roughly 130,000 distinct CDR3 sequences, of which 48% were detected only once. Roughly 2.5% of the sample is taken by the ten largest.

The sample was sorted CD4+, CD8+, or CD8+CD57+ T cells (not recorded which) from PBMCs. Recombination connected TRBV15 to TRBJ2-1; the D gene assignment is ambiguous. This clonotype was sampled from a human donor in good health, serving as a control. CDR3 reads: CATSRGGTTSSYNEQFF. The DNA sequence is TGTGCCACCAGCAGAGGTGGCACCACGAGCTCCTACAATGAGCAGTTCTTC.